The 18 T cell receptor beta chains presented below share a single source sample, sequenced in a study of cytomegalovirus exposure and HLA in healthy donors. The PCR ran on 60 Vbeta and 13 Jbeta primers. Clones were sequenced by immunoSEQ multiplex PCR, and TCRdb holds only the in-frame ones, with some missing. The repertoire holds around 140,000 clones, 60% to 80% seen once, with around 3.4% in the top ten. Sequenced: PBMCs. These receptors originate from a man aged 40-49 years in good health and CMV-seronegative.

The chain uses TRBV27 and TRBJ1-2; D unresolved. The CDR3 consists of 13 residues. Germline V gene data show CDR1 as MNHEY and CDR2 as SMNVEV (reference sequence). Trimming stripped 6 bases from V and 4 bases from J, with 12 bases between. DNA for the CDR3: TGTGCCAGCAGGCGCGAGCTAAGCTATGGCTACACCTTC. Amino acid sequence: CASRRELSYGYTF.

The rearrangement links TRBV29-1 to TRBJ2-1; 7 bases line up with TRBD2. Germline assignment: CDR1 SQVTM and CDR2 ANQGSEA. Trimming took 4 bases from V and 2 from J; bases not matched to a gene: 5. The CDR3 covers 14 residues. CDR3 nucleotide sequence: TGCAGCGTTGCTGGGAGCGGGGCCTACAATGAGCAGTTCTTC. As protein: CSVAGSGAYNEQFF.

The sample holds one count of this clone. The V gene is TRBV4-1, the J gene TRBJ2-5; TRBD1 agrees at 10 bases. The tail of the sequence fits TRBJ2-7 better, so the J call may be wrong. CDR1 and CDR2 from the germline V gene are MGHRA and YSYEKL. CDR3 length: 16 amino acids. The CDR3 protein is CASSQVLRTGGNEQYF. The CDR3 DNA follows: TGCGCCAGCAGCCAAGTGCTCCGGACAGGGGGTAACGAGCAGTACTTC.

The chain joins TRBV6-1 to TRBJ2-7, with D possibly matching TRBD1 (6 bases). CDR1 and CDR2 (germline): MNHNS, SASEGT. The CDR3 is 14 residues long. Trimming shortened V by 3 bases and J by 4 bases, and 13 bases separated the two germline ends. The CDR3 here is CASSEPTDRYEQYF. CDR3 DNA: TGTGCCAGCAGTGAGCCTACGGACAGATACGAGCAGTACTTC.

The gene calls are TRBV28 and TRBJ2-3, with D maybe TRBD2 (6 bases). With 3 bases removed from V and 4 bases from J, the gap between germline ends came to 14 bases. CDR1 and CDR2 (germline): MDHEN, SYDVKM. The CDR3 is 15 amino acids. In nucleotides, the CDR3 is TGTGCCAGCAGTTTGGGGCCGTCGGGGGCAGATACGCAGTATTTT. Protein: CASSLGPSGADTQYF.

The rearrangement uses TRBV4-2 and TRBJ1-2, with D tentatively TRBD1 (6 bases). The CDR3 sequence is 15 residues long. In germline, CDR1 is LGHNA, CDR2 YNFKEQ. V gave up 0 bases and J gave up 4 bases, with 12 bases separating them. The CDR3 loop reads CASSQDGQSSYGYTF. Written as DNA, the CDR3 is TGTGCCAGCAGCCAAGATGGACAGAGTAGCTATGGCTACACCTTC.

This clone was seen a handful of times. The gene calls are TRBV7-9 and TRBJ1-1; the D gene is possibly TRBD1 (6 bases). This CDR3 comprises 15 residues. Trimming left V 8 bases short and J 0 bases short, with 16 bases between. The germline gives CDR1 SEHNR, CDR2 FQNEAQ (reference sequence). Here the CDR3 reads CASVEGDGMNTEAFF. CDR3 sequence (DNA): TGTGCCAGCGTTGAGGGGGATGGCATGAACACTGAAGCTTTCTTT.

This chain connects TRBV7-9 to TRBJ2-5; D is perhaps TRBD2 (6 bases). Trimming cost V 7 bases and J 4 bases, with 19 bases left between them. The CDR3 consists of 15 residues. Germline V gives CDR1 SEHNR, CDR2 FQNEAQ (reference sequence). Here the CDR3 DNA reads TGTGCCAGCACCCCCCTGGCTAGCGCCGTAGAGACCCAGTACTTC. It is translated as CASTPLASAVETQYF.

The J gene is TRBJ1-2, the V gene TRBV15; 10 positions agree with TRBD1. The CDR3 loop spans 16 amino acids. CDR1 is LNHNV and CDR2 is YYDKDF in the germline V gene (reference sequence). Unmatched junction bases numbered 4, after V lost 0 bases and J lost 3 bases. The CDR3 reads CATSRDRGTGDYGYTF. In nucleotides, the CDR3 is TGTGCCACCAGCAGAGATCGGGGGACAGGGGACTATGGCTACACCTTC. The variable domain in full, completed from reference TRBV15 and TRBJ1-2, reads DAMVIQNPRYQVTQFGKPVTLSCSQTLNHNVMYWYQQKSSQAPKLLFHYYDKDFNNEADTPDNFQSRRPNTSFCFLDIRSPGLGDTAMYLCATSRDRGTGDYGYTFGSGTRLTVV.

V is TRBV2 and J is TRBJ1-4; D remains ambiguous. There are 12 residues in the CDR3. Germline V CDR1 and CDR2: SNHLY, FYNNEI. V lost 7 bases and J 4 bases, leaving 7 bases between the germline ends. The CDR3 reads CASNGFNEKLFF. In DNA, the CDR3 is TGTGCCAGCAACGGGTTTAATGAAAAACTGTTTTTT.

J is TRBJ1-2 and V is TRBV6-4; D remains unclear. V was cut by 0 bases and J by 8 bases, with 7 bases left in between. The CDR3 consists of 12 residues. CDR1 is MRHNA and CDR2 is SNTAGT in the germline V gene. The CDR3 sequence: CASSDSGSGYTF. CDR3 sequence (DNA): TGTGCCAGCAGTGACTCCGGGTCGGGCTACACCTTC.

The V and J genes are TRBV15 and TRBJ1-3; D might be TRBD1 (6 bases). This CDR3 spans 14 amino acids. Germline CDR1 is LNHNV and CDR2 is YYDKDF (reference sequence). Trimming stripped 0 bases from V and 4 bases from J, with 7 bases between. The CDR3 bases are TGTGCCACCAGCAGAGACAGGGGCGGAAACACCATATATTTT. This sequence encodes CATSRDRGGNTIYF. Full variable domain (remainder filled in from reference TRBV15 and TRBJ1-3): DAMVIQNPRYQVTQFGKPVTLSCSQTLNHNVMYWYQQKSSQAPKLLFHYYDKDFNNEADTPDNFQSRRPNTSFCFLDIRSPGLGDTAMYLCATSRDRGGNTIYFGEGSWLTVV.

The chain employs TRBV7-2 and TRBJ2-5; 10 positions match TRBD1. CDR3 length: 14 amino acids. J lost 4 bases, V lost 5 bases, and 4 bases had no gene match. Germline CDR1 reads SGHTA; CDR2 reads FQGNSA. This chain's CDR3 is CASSHRDRGETQYF. In DNA, the CDR3 is TGTGCCAGCAGCCACCGGGACAGGGGAGAGACCCAGTACTTC.

CDR3 loop: CASPSRGDSNTGELFF. The DNA for the CDR3 is TGTGCCAGCCCAAGTCGGGGGGACTCGAACACCGGGGAGCTGTTTTTT. The rearrangement uses TRBV6-4 and TRBJ2-2; 7 positions match TRBD2. This CDR3 has 16 amino acids. Per the germline V gene, CDR1 is MRHNA and CDR2 is SNTAGT. With 8 bases clipped from V and 0 bases from J, the junction kept 9 bases outside the gene matches.

J is TRBJ2-3 and V is TRBV2; a possible D gene is TRBD2 (6 bases). There are 13 residues in the CDR3. Germline values: CDR1 SNHLY, CDR2 FYNNEI. The germline V and J ends were trimmed by 8 bases and 3 bases, with 12 bases remaining between them. The CDR3 DNA follows: TGTGCCAGCTGCGGGGATTGGACAGATACGCAGTATTTT. Its translation: CASCGDWTDTQYF.

V usage is TRBV10-3 and J usage is TRBJ1-1, with a possible D match to TRBD1 (5 bases). With 5 bases removed from V and 7 bases from J, the gap between germline ends came to 14 bases. The CDR3 spans 13 residues. Germline lookup yields CDR1 ENHRY and CDR2 SYGVKD. This chain's CDR3 is CAISINQGGEAFF. The DNA for the CDR3 is TGTGCCATCAGTATAAATCAGGGAGGTGAAGCTTTCTTT.

The chain employs TRBV7-8 and TRBJ2-5, with D possibly TRBD2 on 6 matching bases. The CDR3 loop spans 14 amino acids. Germline-derived CDR1 and CDR2 are SGHVS and FQNEAQ. V dropped 3 bases and J dropped 2 bases, with 10 bases sitting between them. The chain's CDR3 is CASSFGTDQETQYF. The CDR3 nucleotides read TGTGCCAGCAGCTTTGGGACTGATCAAGAGACCCAGTACTTC.

The CDR3 region is CSVSRDKYEQYF. CDR3 in DNA: TGCAGTGTAAGTAGGGACAAATACGAGCAGTACTTC. This chain uses TRBV29-1 with TRBJ2-7; D may be TRBD1 (6 bases). The germline V gene encodes CDR1 SQVTM and CDR2 ANQGSEA. The CDR3 runs 12 residues.